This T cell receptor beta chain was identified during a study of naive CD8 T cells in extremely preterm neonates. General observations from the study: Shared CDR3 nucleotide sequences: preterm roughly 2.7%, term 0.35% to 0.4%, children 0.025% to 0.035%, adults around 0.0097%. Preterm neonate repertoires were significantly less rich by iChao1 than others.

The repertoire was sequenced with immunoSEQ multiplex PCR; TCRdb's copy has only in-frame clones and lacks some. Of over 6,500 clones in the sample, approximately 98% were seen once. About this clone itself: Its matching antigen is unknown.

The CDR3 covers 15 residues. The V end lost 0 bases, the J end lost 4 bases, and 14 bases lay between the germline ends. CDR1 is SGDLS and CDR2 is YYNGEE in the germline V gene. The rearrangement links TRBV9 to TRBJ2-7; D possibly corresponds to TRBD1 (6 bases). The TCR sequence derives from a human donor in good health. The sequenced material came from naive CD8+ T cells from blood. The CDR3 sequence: CASSVGSGARYEQYF. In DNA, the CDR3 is TGTGCCAGCAGCGTAGGATCAGGGGCGAGGTACGAGCAGTACTTC.